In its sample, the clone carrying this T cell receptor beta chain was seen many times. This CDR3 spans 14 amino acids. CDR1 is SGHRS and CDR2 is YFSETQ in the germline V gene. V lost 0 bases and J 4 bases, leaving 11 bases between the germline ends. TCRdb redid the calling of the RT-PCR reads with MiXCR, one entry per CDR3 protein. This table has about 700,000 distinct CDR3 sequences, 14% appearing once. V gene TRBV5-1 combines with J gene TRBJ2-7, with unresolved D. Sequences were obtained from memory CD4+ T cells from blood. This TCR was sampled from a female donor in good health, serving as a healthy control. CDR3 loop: CASSLDGRRYEQYF. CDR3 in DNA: TGCGCCAGCAGCTTGGACGGTAGGAGATACGAGCAGTACTTC.